This T cell receptor (beta chain) was documented in a study of blood T cell repertoires in COVID-19. Whole-study context: Some COVID-19 samples were acute and others convalescent; all came from the United States, Italy and Spain. Nucleic acid was either cDNA or gDNA, and it came from T cells, B-cell-depleted T cells, or PBMCs.

The CDR3 consists of 14 residues. V was shortened by 8 bases and J by 3 bases, with 13 bases between the two germline ends. CDR1 WSHSY and CDR2 SAAADI come from the germline V gene. The authors' processing: Estimation of nucleated cell counts was performed using reference gene primer amplification. TCRdb keeps only in-frame clones here, not all; method: immunoSEQ multiplex PCR. Clone size and V and J calls were adopted from that table, with D and trimming inferred from the DNA. The data show around 170,000 clones, around three quarters seen once. The chain links TRBV10-2 to TRBJ2-2; D may be TRBD1 (6 bases). Sequenced: peripheral blood. The TCR originated in a man aged 70-80 years with active or convalescent COVID-19. The CDR3 spells CASARTDHTGELFF. CDR3 nucleotides: TGCGCCAGCGCTAGGACAGACCACACCGGGGAGCTGTTTTTT.